This TCR beta chain emerged from a study of T-cell reconstitution after alpha-beta-depleted transplantation in children. Study results and limitations: T-cell counts and diversity at one year following transplant were attributed mainly to newly produced T cells. Several hundred rapidly expanded clones from non-depleted graft cells reportedly supplied alpha-beta T cells about two months post-transplant. From surviving recipient T cells and thymic progenitors came the high day-60 TCRbeta diversity observed in some patients.

Germline lookup yields CDR1 SGHRS and CDR2 YFSETQ. V lost 3 bases to trimming and J lost 11 bases; unmatched junction nucleotides: 4. The CDR3 consists of 11 residues. Researchers prepared the TCRbeta library using unique molecular identifiers, the study reports. TCRdb reprocessed the PCR reads via MiXCR and lists one record per CDR3 protein. The sample carries roughly 74,000 distinct CDR3 sequences, around 18% recorded once. Comment on this clonotype: The antigen remains unidentified.

The sample in question was PBMCs, mostly from graft donor cells, obtained 360 days after TCRalphabeta/CD19-depleted stem cell transplant. This chain uses TRBV5-1 with TRBJ1-1; 7 bases fit TRBD1. This clonotype originated in a male patient aged 2-9 years who had a stem cell transplant for acute lymphoblastic leukemia, so the T cells may come from the graft donor. The CDR3 sequence is CASSSTGRAFF. In nucleotides, the CDR3 is TGCGCCAGCAGCTCGACAGGGCGTGCTTTCTTT.